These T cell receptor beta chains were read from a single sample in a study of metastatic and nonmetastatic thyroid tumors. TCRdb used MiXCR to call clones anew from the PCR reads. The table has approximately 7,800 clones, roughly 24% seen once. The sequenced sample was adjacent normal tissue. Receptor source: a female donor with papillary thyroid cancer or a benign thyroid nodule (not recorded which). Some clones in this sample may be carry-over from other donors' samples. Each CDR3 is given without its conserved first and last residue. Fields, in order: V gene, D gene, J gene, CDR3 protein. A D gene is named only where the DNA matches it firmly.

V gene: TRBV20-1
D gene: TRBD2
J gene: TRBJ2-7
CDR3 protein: SARKGLAAAYEQY

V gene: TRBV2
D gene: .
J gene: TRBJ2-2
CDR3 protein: ASRADMNTGELF

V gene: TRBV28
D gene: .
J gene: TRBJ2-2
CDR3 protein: ASSREDGPDTGELF

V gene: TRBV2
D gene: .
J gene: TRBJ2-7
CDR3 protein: ASSYFAGGGEQY

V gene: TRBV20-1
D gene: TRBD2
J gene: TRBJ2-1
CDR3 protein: SARTSGIFVESYNEQF

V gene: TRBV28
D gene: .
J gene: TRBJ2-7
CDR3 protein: ASSLNRVLYEQY

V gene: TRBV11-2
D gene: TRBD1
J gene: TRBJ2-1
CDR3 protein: ASSLGGQGRNEQF

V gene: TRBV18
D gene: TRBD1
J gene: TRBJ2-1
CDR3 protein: VSSLRDRSGEQF

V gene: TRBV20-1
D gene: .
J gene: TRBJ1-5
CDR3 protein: SARDARVQPQH

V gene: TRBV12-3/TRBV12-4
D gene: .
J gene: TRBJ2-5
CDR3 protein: ASSLASSGPETQY

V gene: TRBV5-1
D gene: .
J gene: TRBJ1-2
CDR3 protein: ASSEDGPYYGYT

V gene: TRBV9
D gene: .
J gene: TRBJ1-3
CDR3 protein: ASSGTVSGNTIY

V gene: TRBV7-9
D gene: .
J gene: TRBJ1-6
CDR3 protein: ASSPQGGGSPLH

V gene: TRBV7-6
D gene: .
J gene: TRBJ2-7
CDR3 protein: ASSSIQGEQY

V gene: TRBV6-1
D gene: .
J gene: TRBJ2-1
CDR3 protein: ASSDGSSNEQF

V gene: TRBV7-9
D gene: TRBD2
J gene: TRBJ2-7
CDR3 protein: ASSDSLAGYEQY

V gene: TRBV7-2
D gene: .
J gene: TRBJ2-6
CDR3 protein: ASSLFMGESGANVLT

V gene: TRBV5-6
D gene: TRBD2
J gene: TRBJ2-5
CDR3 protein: ASSWGLAATPQETQY

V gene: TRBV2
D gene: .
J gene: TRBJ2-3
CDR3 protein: ASSSGTDTQY

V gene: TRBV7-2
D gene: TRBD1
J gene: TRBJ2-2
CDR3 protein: ASSQGRGLTGELF

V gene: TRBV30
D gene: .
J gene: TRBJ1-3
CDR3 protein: ACVFGQGLKSGNTIY

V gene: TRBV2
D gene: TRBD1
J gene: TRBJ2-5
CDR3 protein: ASSEEGAPSR

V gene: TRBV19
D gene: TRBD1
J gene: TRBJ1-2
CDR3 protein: ASSGQGDYGYT

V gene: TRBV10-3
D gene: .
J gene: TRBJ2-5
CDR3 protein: AISEGQGLQETQY

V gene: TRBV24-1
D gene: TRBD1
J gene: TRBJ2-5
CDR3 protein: ATSNSGTGAQETQY

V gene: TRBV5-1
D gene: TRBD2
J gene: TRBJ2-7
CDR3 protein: ASSSGLAGGAYEQY

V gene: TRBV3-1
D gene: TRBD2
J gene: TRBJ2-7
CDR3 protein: ASSQGLAGEGEQY

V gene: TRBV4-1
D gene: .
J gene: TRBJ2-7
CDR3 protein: ASSKVGDRTHEQY

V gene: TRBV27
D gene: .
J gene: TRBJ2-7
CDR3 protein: ASSLGHSYEQY